A single sample gave rise to the 14 T cell receptor beta chains below, sequenced in a study of control samples from healthy donors and cancer patients. Only in-frame clones appear in the TCRdb table, and some are missing; sequencing was by immunoSEQ multiplex PCR. This table has around 120,000 clones, 88% appearing once. Sequencing was carried out using blood. The receptors shown here come from a man between 40 and 49 years old in good health.

The chain recombines TRBV14 with TRBJ2-1; D not resolved. CDR3 length: 13 amino acids. Trimming removed 0 bases from V and 7 bases from J, with 7 bases in between. The germline CDR1 and CDR2 sequences are SGHDN and FVKESK. CDR3 sequence reads: CASSQDRRNEQFF. CDR3 nucleotides: TGTGCCAGCAGCCAAGATCGGCGTAATGAGCAGTTCTTC.

The chain joins TRBV12-3 or TRBV12-4 to TRBJ1-1, with D possibly matching TRBD1 (5 bases). V was trimmed by 3 bases and J by 10 bases, leaving 9 bases between them. The CDR3 runs to 11 residues. CDR3 residues: CASSLGRGAFF. DNA for the CDR3: TGTGCCAGCAGTTTGGGGAGGGGAGCTTTCTTT.

The genes are TRBV5-1 and TRBJ2-3; 11 bases match TRBD2. This CDR3 spans 17 amino acids. Germline loops: CDR1 SGHRS, CDR2 YFSETQ. V lost 1 base and J lost 6; bases outside the gene matches: 10. The CDR3: CASSLITSGGSDDTQYF. CDR3 bases: TGCGCCAGCAGCTTGATTACTAGCGGGGGTTCGGATGATACGCAGTATTTT.

This sequence joins TRBV29-1 and TRBJ1-2; D unclear. The V end was cut by 6 bases, the J end by 0 bases, with 5 bases between. The CDR3 spans 11 residues. Germline CDR1 SQVTM, CDR2 ANQGSEA. The CDR3 sequence: CSVFANYGYTF. The CDR3 bases are TGCAGCGTGTTCGCTAACTATGGCTACACCTTC.

In its sample, this clone was seen a few times. The CDR3 nucleotides are TGTGCCAGCACCATGGTGAGCCTTGCTTACGAGCAGTACTTC. Protein: CASTMVSLAYEQYF. The chain is built from TRBV6-5 and TRBJ2-7, with D uncertain. This CDR3 has 14 amino acids. Germline V gives CDR1 MNHEY, CDR2 SVGAGI. V was cut by 7 bases and J by 4 bases, with 17 bases left in between.

The V call is TRBV10-3, the J call TRBJ1-2; D is unresolved. Between the trimmed V and J ends, which lost 0 bases and 4 bases, there was a span of 12 bases. CDR1 is ENHRY, CDR2 SYGVKD, per germline. The CDR3 length is 15 residues. The CDR3 protein is CAISESARNGYGYTF. CDR3 DNA sequence: TGTGCCATCAGTGAGTCGGCACGGAATGGCTATGGCTACACCTTC.

The chain employs TRBV5-1 and TRBJ2-7, with 7 bases aligning to TRBD1. The CDR3 extends over 12 amino acids. Germline-derived CDR1 and CDR2 are SGHRS and YFSETQ. V was pared by 4 bases and J by 5 bases, with 3 bases of the junction left unmatched. CDR3 bases: TGCGCCAGCAGCCGTGGACAGGACGAGCAGTACTTC. Encoded protein: CASSRGQDEQYF.

This CDR3 reads CASSLGQGANYGYTF. In DNA, the CDR3 is TGTGCCAGCAGCTTAGGCCAGGGAGCAAACTATGGCTACACCTTC. The rearrangement uses TRBV7-9 and TRBJ1-2, with a tentative D call TRBD1 (5 bases). V shed 1 base and J shed 2 bases, with 11 bases lying between them. The CDR3 spans 15 residues. Germline CDR1 SEHNR, CDR2 FQNEAQ (reference sequence).

V and J are TRBV6-4 and TRBJ2-6; 7 nucleotides align to TRBD1. Germline V gene lookup returns CDR1 MRHNA and CDR2 SNTAGT. The junction had 4 bases not matched to a gene; V was cut back by 6 bases and J by 2 bases. CDR3 length: 15 residues. CDR3 protein: CASSGDRAGANVLTF. Written as DNA, the CDR3 is TGTGCCAGCAGCGGAGACAGGGCTGGGGCCAACGTCCTGACTTTC.

This chain links TRBV4-1 with TRBJ1-1; possible D gene TRBD1, 6 bases. Germline V gene data show CDR1 as MGHRA and CDR2 as YSYEKL. CDR3 length: 13 residues. Trimming cost V 7 bases and J 1 base, with 10 bases left between them. The DNA for the CDR3 is TGCGCCAGCACCCCGGGACAGAACACTGAAGCTTTCTTT. Translating gives CASTPGQNTEAFF.

The chain employs TRBV7-2 and TRBJ2-7; 13 nucleotides match TRBD2. The CDR3 is made up of 15 amino acids. Germline assignment: CDR1 SGHTA and CDR2 FQGNSA. The trim removed 6 bases at V and 2 bases at J, leaving 4 bases unmatched. The CDR3 nucleotides read TGTGCCAGCAGACCCACTAGCGGGGGGGCCTACGAGCAGTACTTC. This encodes CASRPTSGGAYEQYF.

The chain carries TRBV3-1 (or the pseudogene TRBV3-2) and TRBJ2-7; possible D gene TRBD2, 6 bases. The CDR3 runs to 15 residues. From germline, CDR1 is LGHDT and CDR2 YNNKEL (reference sequence). The V and J ends lost 5 bases and 2 bases respectively, with 16 bases between them. CDR3 coding DNA: TGTGCCAGCAGCGAAAAAAAGGAGGGGACCTACGAGCAGTACTTC. Protein sequence: CASSEKKEGTYEQYF.

V usage is TRBV24-1 and J usage is TRBJ1-2; D might be TRBD1 (5 bases). The V end lost 6 bases, the J end lost 2 bases, and 21 bases lay between the germline ends. CDR3 size: 17 residues. In germline, CDR1 is KGHDR, CDR2 SFDVKD. CDR3 bases: TGTGCCACCAGTCCGGGGACTACCGCTACATCGAACTATGGCTACACCTTC. As protein: CATSPGTTATSNYGYTF.

The rearrangement links TRBV7-9 to TRBJ2-3; TRBD2 matches 7 bases. The CDR3 runs 15 residues. Trimming removed 6 bases from V and 1 base from J; junction bases left unmatched: 7. Germline lookup yields CDR1 SEHNR and CDR2 FQNEAQ (reference sequence). The chain's CDR3 is CASSQSGARTDTQYF. The CDR3 bases are TGTGCCAGCAGTCAAAGCGGGGCCCGCACAGATACGCAGTATTTT.